These 16 T cell receptor beta chains were all obtained from the same sample, sequenced in a study of T cell changes during pregnancy in multiple sclerosis (dated by TCRdb to about 2019). The library came from the immunoSEQ multiplex PCR assay. TCRdb obtained this table from immuneACCESS and retained in-frame rearrangements with V and J assigned. These tables miss some clones; where compared with another copy, unresolved V genes account for less than half of the shortfall, and the remainder is unexplained. This sample comprises about 40,000 clones, 92% of them detected only once. The ten largest account for approximately 12% of the sample. This material consisted of CD8+ T cells from peripheral blood mononuclear cells, taken in the first trimester of pregnancy. Receptors were obtained from a female donor with multiple sclerosis, enrolled in a pregnancy study.

The chain joins TRBV30 to TRBJ2-7; 12 nucleotides agree with TRBD2. Germline V lookup: CDR1 GTSNPN, CDR2 SVGIG (reference sequence). With V trimmed by 1 base and J by 7 bases, 11 bases remained unmatched. The CDR3 consists of 16 residues. The CDR3 loop reads CAWSEWLAGGREEQYF. CDR3 bases: TGTGCCTGGAGTGAGTGGCTAGCGGGGGGGCGGGAAGAGCAGTACTTC.

This clone was detected only once. The V call is TRBV9, the J call TRBJ1-2, with 8 positions matching TRBD1. The length of the CDR3 is 18 residues. CDR1 is SGDLS, CDR2 YYNGEE, per germline. V was clipped by 0 bases and J by 5 bases; unmatched bases: 15. CDR3 DNA sequence: TGTGCCAGCAGCGTAGCCGAATCAGGGGGCCCTGGAGTTTATGGCTACACCTTC. This codes for CASSVAESGGPGVYGYTF.

The J gene is TRBJ2-7, the V gene TRBV6-6; D possibly corresponds to TRBD2 (5 bases). Germline CDR1 reads MNHNY; CDR2 reads SVGAGI (reference sequence). The CDR3 covers 15 residues. V was pared by 0 bases and J by 4 bases, with 13 bases between. CDR3 protein: CASSYSTGRTYEQYF. The CDR3 nucleotides are TGTGCCAGCAGTTACTCGACGGGCAGGACTTACGAGCAGTACTTC.

The chain employs TRBV14 and TRBJ1-1; D may be TRBD1 (6 bases). This CDR3 has 14 residues. Germline CDR1 SGHDN, CDR2 FVKESK. Trimming took 4 bases from V and 5 from J, leaving 14 bases between them. CDR3 sequence: CASSPTGTSTEAFF. The CDR3 nucleotides read TGTGCCAGCAGCCCTACCGGGACATCAACTGAAGCTTTCTTT.

This chain joins TRBV25-1 and TRBJ1-4, with a weak D call TRBD1 (6 bases). Germline V gene sequence: CDR1 MGHDK, CDR2 SYGVNS. V lost 4 bases to trimming and J lost 4 bases, with 13 bases between them. The CDR3 has 15 amino acids. Written as DNA, the CDR3 is TGTGCCAGCAGTGGACCTCGGACAGATAATGAAAAACTGTTTTTT. Protein product: CASSGPRTDNEKLFF.

The chain recombines TRBV6-6 with TRBJ1-2; weak D call: TRBD1 (5 bases). Germline assignment: CDR1 MNHNY and CDR2 SVGAGI (reference sequence). The V gene lost 7 bases and the J gene lost 6 bases, with 15 bases spanning the gap. The CDR3 runs 13 residues. In nucleotides, the CDR3 is TGTGCCAGCATCACAGGTACCGACGATGGCTACACCTTC. It codes for CASITGTDDGYTF.

The chain uses TRBV4-1 and TRBJ1-2; 9 nucleotides match TRBD1. CDR1 and CDR2 from the germline V gene are MGHRA and YSYEKL. J was trimmed by 8 bases and V by 3 bases; bases with no gene match: 10. This CDR3 is 15 amino acids long. The CDR3 spells CASSQRKGTGIGYTF. CDR3 coding DNA: TGCGCCAGCAGCCAGAGGAAGGGGACAGGGATCGGCTACACCTTC.

The rearrangement joins TRBV4-2 to TRBJ2-7; 8 positions match TRBD2. V lost 4 bases to trimming and J lost 2 bases; unmatched junction nucleotides: 4. The CDR3 loop spans 14 amino acids. In germline, CDR1 is LGHNA, CDR2 YNFKEQ. This CDR3 is CASSPTSVAYEQYF. In DNA form, the CDR3 reads TGTGCCAGCAGCCCGACTAGCGTAGCCTACGAGCAGTACTTC.

The J gene is TRBJ1-1, the V gene TRBV7-9; D ambiguous. The V and J ends lost 5 bases and 7 bases respectively, with 14 bases between them. The V gene's germline CDR1 is SEHNR and CDR2 FQNEAQ (reference sequence). The CDR3 length is 13 residues. CDR3 loop: CASSTNFAVEAFF. CDR3 DNA: TGTGCCAGCAGCACCAACTTCGCTGTTGAAGCTTTCTTT.

The chain joins TRBV5-1 to TRBJ1-2; 7 bases are a match to TRBD1. This CDR3 is built from 14 residues. V lost 0 bases, J lost 10 bases, and 9 bases stayed unmatched. CDR1 and CDR2 from the germline V gene are SGHRS and YFSETQ. The CDR3 sequence is CASSLGQGSVFYTF. CDR3 DNA: TGCGCCAGCAGCTTGGGACAGGGAAGTGTATTCTACACCTTC. Complete variable domain (other parts from reference TRBV5-1 and TRBJ1-2): KAGVTQTPRYLIKTRGQQVTLSCSPISGHRSVSWYQQTPGQGLQFLFEYFSETQRNKGNFPGRFSGRQFSNSRSEMNVSTLELGDSALYLCASSLGQGSVFYTFGSGTRLTVV.

The J gene is TRBJ1-1, the V gene TRBV6-4; the D is unclear. CDR1 and CDR2 (germline): MRHNA, SNTAGT. The CDR3 has 13 residues. The ends were cut back, 0 bases at V and 7 bases at J, with 9 bases in the middle. DNA of the CDR3: TGTGCCAGCAGTGACTCGGAGGCGAGTGAAGCTTTCTTT. Amino acid sequence: CASSDSEASEAFF.

V and J are TRBV6-1 and TRBJ1-2; D may be TRBD1 (5 bases). CDR3 length equals 20 residues. Trimming cost V 4 bases and J 0 bases, with 27 bases left between them. Germline V gene sequence: CDR1 MNHNS, CDR2 SASEGT. This CDR3 is CASSGLWGIQTIQANYGYTF. The CDR3 nucleotides are TGTGCCAGCAGTGGCCTCTGGGGCATACAGACCATCCAAGCTAACTATGGCTACACCTTC.

This chain uses TRBV30 with TRBJ2-7; 9 bases match TRBD1. V shed 5 bases, J shed 4 bases, and the junction held 9 bases outside the gene matches. The CDR3 covers 14 residues. Germline loops: CDR1 GTSNPN, CDR2 SVGIG (reference sequence). The CDR3 protein is CAWASGTGSYEQYF. In DNA, the CDR3 is TGTGCCTGGGCGTCCGGGACAGGGTCGTACGAGCAGTACTTC.

This clone has a single count. The DNA of the CDR3 is TGTGCCAGCAGTTCCCCTGCCGGGGGGGCCTATGGCTACACCTTC. Its protein is CASSSPAGGAYGYTF. The chain links TRBV27 to TRBJ1-2, with a weak D call TRBD1 (6 bases). Germline values: CDR1 MNHEY, CDR2 SMNVEV (reference sequence). The CDR3 runs to 15 residues. The V and J ends lost 4 bases and 4 bases respectively, with 16 bases between them.

The gene calls are TRBV4-1 and TRBJ2-5; the match to TRBD2 covers 13 bases. The germline V gene encodes CDR1 MGHRA and CDR2 YSYEKL. With V trimmed by 10 bases and J by 3 bases, 11 bases remained unmatched. There are 16 residues in the CDR3. CDR3 protein: CANLLGLAGVEETQYF. CDR3 DNA sequence: TGCGCCAACTTGCTCGGACTAGCGGGGGTGGAAGAGACCCAGTACTTC.

In DNA, the CDR3 is TGTGCCACTCGGGGGATCCAAGAGACCCAGTACTTC. Translating gives CATRGIQETQYF. V gene TRBV15 combines with J gene TRBJ2-5; possible D gene TRBD2, 6 bases. The CDR3 runs 12 residues. V lost 9 bases to trimming and J lost 1 base, with 9 bases between them. Germline V gene sequence: CDR1 LNHNV, CDR2 YYDKDF (reference sequence).